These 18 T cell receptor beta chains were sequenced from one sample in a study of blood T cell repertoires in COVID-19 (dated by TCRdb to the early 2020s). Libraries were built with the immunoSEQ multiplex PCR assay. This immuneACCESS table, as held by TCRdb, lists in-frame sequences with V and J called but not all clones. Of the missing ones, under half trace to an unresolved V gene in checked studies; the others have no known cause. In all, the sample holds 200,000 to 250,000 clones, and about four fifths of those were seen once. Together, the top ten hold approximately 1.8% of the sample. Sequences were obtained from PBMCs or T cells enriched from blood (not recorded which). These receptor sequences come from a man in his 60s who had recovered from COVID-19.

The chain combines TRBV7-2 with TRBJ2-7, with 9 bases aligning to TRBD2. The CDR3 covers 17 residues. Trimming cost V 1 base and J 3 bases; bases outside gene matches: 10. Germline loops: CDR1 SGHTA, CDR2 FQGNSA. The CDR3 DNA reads TGTGCCAGCAGCTTAGACGGCGGGGGGGCCCTTCTCTACGAGCAGTACTTC. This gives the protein CASSLDGGGALLYEQYF. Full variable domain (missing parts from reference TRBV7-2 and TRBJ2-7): GAGVSQSPSNKVTEKGKDVELRCDPISGHTALYWYRQSLGQGLEFLIYFQGNSAPDKSGLPSDRFSAERTGGSVSTLTIQRTQQEDSAVYLCASSLDGGGALLYEQYFGPGTRLTVT.

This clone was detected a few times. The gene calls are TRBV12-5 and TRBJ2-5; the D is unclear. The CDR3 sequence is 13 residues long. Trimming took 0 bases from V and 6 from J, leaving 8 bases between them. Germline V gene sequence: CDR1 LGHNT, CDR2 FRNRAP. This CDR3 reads CASGLVRVQTQYF. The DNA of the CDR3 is TGTGCTAGTGGTTTGGTACGGGTACAGACCCAGTACTTC. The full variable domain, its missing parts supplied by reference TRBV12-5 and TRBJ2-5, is DARVTQTPRHKVTEMGQEVTMRCQPILGHNTVFWYRQTMMQGLELLAYFRNRAPLDDSGMPKDRFSAEMPDATLATLKIQPSEPRDSAVYFCASGLVRVQTQYFGPGTRLLVL.

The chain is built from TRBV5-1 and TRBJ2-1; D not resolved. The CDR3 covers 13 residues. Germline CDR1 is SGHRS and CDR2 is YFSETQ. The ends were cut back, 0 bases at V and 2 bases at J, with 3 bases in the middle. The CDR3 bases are TGCGCCAGCAGCTTGGACACCTACAATGAGCAGTTCTTC. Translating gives CASSLDTYNEQFF.

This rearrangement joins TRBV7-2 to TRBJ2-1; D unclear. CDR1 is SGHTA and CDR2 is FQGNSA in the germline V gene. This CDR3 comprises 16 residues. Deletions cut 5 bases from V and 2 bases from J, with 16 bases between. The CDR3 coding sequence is TGTGCCAGCAGCCCCCGATTGAGCGTCGCCTACAATGAGCAGTTCTTC. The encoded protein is CASSPRLSVAYNEQFF.

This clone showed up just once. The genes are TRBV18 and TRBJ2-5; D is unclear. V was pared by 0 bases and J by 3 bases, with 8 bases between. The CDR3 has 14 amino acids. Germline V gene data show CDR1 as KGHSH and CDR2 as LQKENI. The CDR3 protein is CASSPPTGKETQYF. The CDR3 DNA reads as TGTGCCAGCTCACCACCGACTGGAAAAGAGACCCAGTACTTC.

This chain's CDR3 is CASSLAFGSGNTIYF. DNA of the CDR3: TGCGCCAGCAGCTTGGCATTCGGCTCTGGAAACACCATATATTTT. The V call is TRBV5-1, the J call TRBJ1-3; D is undetermined. Per germline, CDR1 SGHRS and CDR2 YFSETQ. V gave up 0 bases and J gave up 0 bases, with 7 bases separating them. CDR3 length: 15 residues. The variable domain in full, completed from reference TRBV5-1 and TRBJ1-3, reads KAGVTQTPRYLIKTRGQQVTLSCSPISGHRSVSWYQQTPGQGLQFLFEYFSETQRNKGNFPGRFSGRQFSNSRSEMNVSTLELGDSALYLCASSLAFGSGNTIYFGEGSWLTVV.

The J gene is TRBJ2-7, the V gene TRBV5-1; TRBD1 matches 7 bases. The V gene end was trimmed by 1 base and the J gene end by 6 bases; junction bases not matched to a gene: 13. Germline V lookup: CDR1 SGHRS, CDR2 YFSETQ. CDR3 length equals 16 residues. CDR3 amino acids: CASSLMFQGQRLEQYF. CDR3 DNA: TGCGCCAGCAGCTTGATGTTCCAGGGACAGCGCCTCGAGCAGTACTTC.

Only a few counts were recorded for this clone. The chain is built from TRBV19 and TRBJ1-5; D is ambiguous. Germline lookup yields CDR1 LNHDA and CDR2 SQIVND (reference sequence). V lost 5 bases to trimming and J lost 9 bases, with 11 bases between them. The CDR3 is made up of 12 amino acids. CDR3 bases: TGTGCCAGTAGTGTCGGAGCGCGGCCCCAGCATTTT. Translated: CASSVGARPQHF.

The chain's CDR3 is CASSPGGVGQPQHF. DNA of the CDR3: TGCGCCAGCAGCCCGGGCGGGGTCGGTCAGCCCCAGCATTTT. The V gene is TRBV5-1, the J gene TRBJ1-5; D is unresolved. V dropped 4 bases and J dropped 6 bases, with 14 bases sitting between them. The germline V gene has CDR1 SGHRS and CDR2 YFSETQ. This CDR3 region has 14 residues.

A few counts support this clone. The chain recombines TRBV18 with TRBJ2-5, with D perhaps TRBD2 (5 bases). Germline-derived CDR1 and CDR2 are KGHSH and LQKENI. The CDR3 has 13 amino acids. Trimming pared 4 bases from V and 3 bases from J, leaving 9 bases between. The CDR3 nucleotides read TGTGCCAGCTCACTTGGACTGGAAGAGACCCAGTACTTC. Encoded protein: CASSLGLEETQYF.

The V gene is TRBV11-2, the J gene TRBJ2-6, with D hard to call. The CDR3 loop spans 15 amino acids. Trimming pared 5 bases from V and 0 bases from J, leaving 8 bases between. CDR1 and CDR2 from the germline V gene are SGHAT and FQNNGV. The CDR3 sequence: CASSMRVSGANVLTF. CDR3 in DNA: TGTGCCAGCAGCATGAGAGTCTCTGGGGCCAACGTCCTGACTTTC. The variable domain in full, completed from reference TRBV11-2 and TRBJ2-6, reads EAGVAQSPRYKIIEKRQSVAFWCNPISGHATLYWYQQILGQGPKLLIQFQNNGVVDDSQLPKDRFSAERLKGVDSTLKIQPAKLEDSAVYLCASSMRVSGANVLTFGAGSRLTVL.

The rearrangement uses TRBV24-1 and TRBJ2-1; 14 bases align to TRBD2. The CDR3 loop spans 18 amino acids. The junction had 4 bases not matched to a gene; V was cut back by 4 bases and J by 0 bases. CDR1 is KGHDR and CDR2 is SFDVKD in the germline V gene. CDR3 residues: CATSDGTSGGPSYNEQFF. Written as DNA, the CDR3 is TGTGCCACCAGTGACGGGACTAGCGGGGGCCCCTCCTACAATGAGCAGTTCTTC.

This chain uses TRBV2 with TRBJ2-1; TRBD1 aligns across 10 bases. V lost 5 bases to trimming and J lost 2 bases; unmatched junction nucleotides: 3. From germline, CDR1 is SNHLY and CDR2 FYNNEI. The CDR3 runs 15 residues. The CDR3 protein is CASSQGQGAYNEQFF. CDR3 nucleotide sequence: TGTGCCAGCAGTCAAGGACAGGGGGCCTACAATGAGCAGTTCTTC. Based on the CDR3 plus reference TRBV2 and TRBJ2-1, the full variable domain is EPEVTQTPSHQVTQMGQEVILRCVPISNHLYFYWYRQILGQKVEFLVSFYNNEISEKSEIFDDQFSVERPDGSNFTLKIRSTKLEDSAMYFCASSQGQGAYNEQFFGPGTRLTVL.

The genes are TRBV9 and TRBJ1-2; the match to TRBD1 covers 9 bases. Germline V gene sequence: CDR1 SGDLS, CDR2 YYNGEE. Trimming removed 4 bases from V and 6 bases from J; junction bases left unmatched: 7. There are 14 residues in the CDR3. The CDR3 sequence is CASSPRDRDDGYTF. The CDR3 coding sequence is TGTGCCAGCAGCCCCCGGGACAGGGATGATGGCTACACCTTC.

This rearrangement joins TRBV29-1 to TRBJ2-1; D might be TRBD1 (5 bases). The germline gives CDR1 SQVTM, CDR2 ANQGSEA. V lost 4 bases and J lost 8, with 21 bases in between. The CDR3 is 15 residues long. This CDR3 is CSVGVAAPGWDEQFF. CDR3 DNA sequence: TGCAGCGTTGGGGTTGCCGCGCCAGGGTGGGATGAGCAGTTCTTC.

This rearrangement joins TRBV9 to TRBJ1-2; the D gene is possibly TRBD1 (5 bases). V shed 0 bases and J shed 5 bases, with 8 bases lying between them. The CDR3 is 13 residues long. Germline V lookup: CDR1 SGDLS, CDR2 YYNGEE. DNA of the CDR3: TGTGCCAGCAGCGTAGGGGGCAGGTATGGCTACACCTTC. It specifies CASSVGGRYGYTF. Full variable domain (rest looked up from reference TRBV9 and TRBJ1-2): DSGVTQTPKHLITATGQRVTLRCSPRSGDLSVYWYQQSLDQGLQFLIQYYNGEERAKGNILERFSAQQFPDLHSELNLSSLELGDSALYFCASSVGGRYGYTFGSGTRLTVV.

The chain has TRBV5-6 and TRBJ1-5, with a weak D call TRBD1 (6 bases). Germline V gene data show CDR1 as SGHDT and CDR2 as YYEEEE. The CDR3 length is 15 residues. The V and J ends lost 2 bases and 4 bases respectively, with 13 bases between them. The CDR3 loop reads CASSFGPQGNQPQHF. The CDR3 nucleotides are TGTGCCAGCAGCTTCGGGCCGCAGGGGAATCAGCCCCAGCATTTT.

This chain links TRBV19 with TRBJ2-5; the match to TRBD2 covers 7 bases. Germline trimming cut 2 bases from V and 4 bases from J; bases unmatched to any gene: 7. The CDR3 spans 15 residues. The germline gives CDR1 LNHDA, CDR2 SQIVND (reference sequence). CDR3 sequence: CASSISGGGGETQYF. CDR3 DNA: TGTGCCAGTAGTATAAGCGGCGGGGGAGGAGAGACCCAGTACTTC.